This T cell receptor (beta chain) was obtained from a study of Graves' ophthalmopathy and Graves' hyperthyroidism. A remark on this clonotype: The antigen is not known.

Germline-derived CDR1 and CDR2 are MNHNY and SVGAGI (reference sequence). V lost 8 bases and J 7 bases, leaving 17 bases between the germline ends. This CDR3 spans 13 amino acids. For repertoire sequencing, the TCR beta CDR3 regions were amplified from RNA transcripts. Second-round multiplex PCR came after a first-round RT-PCR that employed HTBI primers. TCRdb analysed the multiplex PCR reads with MiXCR anew, one entry per CDR3 protein. The sample holds approximately 1.2 million distinct CDR3 sequences, around a third seen once. Hyperthyroidism patients, aged 18 to 65, were newly diagnosed, under 2 months' duration. No donor had other autoimmune disease, uncontrolled infection, pregnancy or lactation. Diagnostic conclusions were grounded in clinical symptoms, serum thyroxine, TRAb, thyroid ultrasound and orbital computed tomography. Notes on the study in general: The model flagged ophthalmopathy progression at more than 70% sensitivity and roughly 72% specificity.

V usage is TRBV6-6 and J usage is TRBJ1-1, with a weak D call TRBD1 (5 bases). The sample consisted of peripheral blood or thyroid tissue (not recorded which). This TCR derives from an adult man with Graves' hyperthyroidism. The chain's CDR3 is CASRIRESSEAFF. CDR3 sequence (DNA): TGTGCCAGCCGGATCAGGGAGTCAAGTGAAGCTTTCTTT.